This TCR beta chain appears in the sequencing data of a study of cytomegalovirus exposure and HLA in healthy donors. Study background: Both the 120 or so validation repertoires and the 600 to 700 first-cohort repertoires used the same platform, as reported by a later analysis.

Germline V gene data show CDR1 as MNHEY and CDR2 as SVGAGI. V shed 5 bases and J shed 6 bases, with 20 bases lying between them. The CDR3 is 15 amino acids. Using immunoSEQ multiplex PCR, the repertoire was profiled, and TCRdb retains in-frame clones only, with some absent. This table has about 170,000 clones, 86% appearing once. The genes are TRBV6-5 and TRBJ2-7; possible D gene TRBD1, 6 bases. Sequenced: PBMCs. The receptor comes from a man between 18 and 29 years old in good health and CMV-seropositive. The CDR3 region has the DNA TGTGCCAGCAGTCTATCTAACAGGGAGAGGGGCGAGCAGTACTTC. This gives the protein CASSLSNRERGEQYF.